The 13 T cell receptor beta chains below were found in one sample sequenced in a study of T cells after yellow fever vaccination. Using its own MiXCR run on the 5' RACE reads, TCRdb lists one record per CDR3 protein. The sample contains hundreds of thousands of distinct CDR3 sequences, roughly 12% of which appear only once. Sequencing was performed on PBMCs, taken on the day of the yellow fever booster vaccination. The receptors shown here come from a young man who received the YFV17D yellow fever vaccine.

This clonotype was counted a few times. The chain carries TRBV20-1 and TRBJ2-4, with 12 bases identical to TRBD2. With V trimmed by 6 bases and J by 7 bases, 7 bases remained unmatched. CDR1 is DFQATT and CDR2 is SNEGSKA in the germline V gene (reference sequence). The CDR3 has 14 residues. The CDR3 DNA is TGCAGTGCAAAACTAGCGGGAGGTTCCAACATTCAGTACTTC. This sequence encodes CSAKLAGGSNIQYF.

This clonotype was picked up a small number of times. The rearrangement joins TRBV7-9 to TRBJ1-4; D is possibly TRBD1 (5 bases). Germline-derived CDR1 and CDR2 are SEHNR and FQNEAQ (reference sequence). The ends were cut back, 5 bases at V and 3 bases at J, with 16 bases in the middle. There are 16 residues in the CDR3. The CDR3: CASSRASGHPNEKLFF. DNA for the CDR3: TGTGCCAGCAGCCGAGCCTCAGGGCACCCTAATGAAAAACTGTTTTTT.

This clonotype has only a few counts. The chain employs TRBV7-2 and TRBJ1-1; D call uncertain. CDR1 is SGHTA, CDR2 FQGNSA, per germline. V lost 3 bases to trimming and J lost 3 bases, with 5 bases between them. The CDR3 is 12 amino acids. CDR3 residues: CASSFDYTEAFF. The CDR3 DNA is TGTGCCAGCAGCTTTGATTACACTGAAGCTTTCTTT.

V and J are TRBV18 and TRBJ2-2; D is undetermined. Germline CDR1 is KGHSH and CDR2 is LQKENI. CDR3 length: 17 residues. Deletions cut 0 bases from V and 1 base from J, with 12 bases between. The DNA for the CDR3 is TGTGCCAGCTCACCACCAATCGGGTCGGGGAACACCGGGGAGCTGTTTTTT. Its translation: CASSPPIGSGNTGELFF.

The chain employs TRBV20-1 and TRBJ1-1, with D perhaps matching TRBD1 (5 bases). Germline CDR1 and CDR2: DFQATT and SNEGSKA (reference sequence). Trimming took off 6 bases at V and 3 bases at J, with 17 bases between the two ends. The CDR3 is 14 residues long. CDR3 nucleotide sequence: TGCAGTGCGGGCCCCAGGGACTTATACACTGAAGCTTTCTTT. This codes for CSAGPRDLYTEAFF.

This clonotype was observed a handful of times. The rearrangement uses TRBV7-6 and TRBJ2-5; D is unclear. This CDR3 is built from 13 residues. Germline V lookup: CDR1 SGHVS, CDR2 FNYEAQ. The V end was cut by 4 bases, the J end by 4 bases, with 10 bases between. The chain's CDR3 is CASSSMVSETQYF. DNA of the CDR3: TGTGCCAGCAGCTCTATGGTCTCAGAGACCCAGTACTTC.

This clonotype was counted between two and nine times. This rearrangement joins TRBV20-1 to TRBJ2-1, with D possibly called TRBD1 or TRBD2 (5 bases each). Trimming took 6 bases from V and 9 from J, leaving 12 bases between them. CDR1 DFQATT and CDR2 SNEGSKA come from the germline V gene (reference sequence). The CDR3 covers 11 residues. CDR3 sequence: CSATLRGEQFF. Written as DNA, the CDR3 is TGCAGTGCGACCTTGAGGGGTGAGCAGTTCTTC.

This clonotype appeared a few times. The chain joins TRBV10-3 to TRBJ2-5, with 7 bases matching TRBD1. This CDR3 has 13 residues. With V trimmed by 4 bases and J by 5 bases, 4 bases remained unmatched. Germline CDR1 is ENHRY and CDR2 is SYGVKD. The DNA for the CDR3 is TGTGCCATCAGTGGACAGGGCGGCGAGACCCAGTACTTC. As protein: CAISGQGGETQYF.

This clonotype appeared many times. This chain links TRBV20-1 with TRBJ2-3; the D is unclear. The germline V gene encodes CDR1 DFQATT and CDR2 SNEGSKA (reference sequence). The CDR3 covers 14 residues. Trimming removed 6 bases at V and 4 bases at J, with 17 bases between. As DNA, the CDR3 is TGCAGTGCGTCTAGAGTTCGCAGCGCAGATACGCAGTATTTT. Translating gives CSASRVRSADTQYF.

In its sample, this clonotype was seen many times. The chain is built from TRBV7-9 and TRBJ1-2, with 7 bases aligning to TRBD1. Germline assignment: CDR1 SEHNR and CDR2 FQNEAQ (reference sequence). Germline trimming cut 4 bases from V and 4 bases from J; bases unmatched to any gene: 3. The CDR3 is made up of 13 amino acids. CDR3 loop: CASSSGQLYGYTF. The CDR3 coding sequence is TGTGCCAGCAGCTCGGGACAGCTCTATGGCTACACCTTC.

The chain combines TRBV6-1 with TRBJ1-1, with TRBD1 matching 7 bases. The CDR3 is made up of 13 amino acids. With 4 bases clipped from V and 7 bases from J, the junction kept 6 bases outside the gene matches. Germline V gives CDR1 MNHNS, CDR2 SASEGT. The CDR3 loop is CASSARDRGEAFF. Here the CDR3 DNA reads TGTGCCAGCAGTGCCCGGGACAGAGGTGAAGCTTTCTTT.

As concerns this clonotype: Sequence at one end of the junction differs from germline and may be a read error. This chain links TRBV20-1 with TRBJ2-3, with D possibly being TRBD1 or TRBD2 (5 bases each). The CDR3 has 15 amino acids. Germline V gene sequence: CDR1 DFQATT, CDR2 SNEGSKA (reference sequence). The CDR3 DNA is TGCAGTGCTAGTTTGCGGGCATACAGCACAGGTACGCAGTATTTT. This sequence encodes CSASLRAYSTGTQYF.

This chain's CDR3 is CASSQEQGGAFF. The CDR3 DNA reads as TGTGCCAGCAGCCAAGAACAGGGGGGAGCTTTCTTT. The chain is built from TRBV14 and TRBJ1-1, with TRBD1 matching 8 bases. V shed 0 bases, J shed 10 bases, and the junction held 1 base outside the gene matches. Germline assignment: CDR1 SGHDN and CDR2 FVKESK. The CDR3 is 12 residues long.